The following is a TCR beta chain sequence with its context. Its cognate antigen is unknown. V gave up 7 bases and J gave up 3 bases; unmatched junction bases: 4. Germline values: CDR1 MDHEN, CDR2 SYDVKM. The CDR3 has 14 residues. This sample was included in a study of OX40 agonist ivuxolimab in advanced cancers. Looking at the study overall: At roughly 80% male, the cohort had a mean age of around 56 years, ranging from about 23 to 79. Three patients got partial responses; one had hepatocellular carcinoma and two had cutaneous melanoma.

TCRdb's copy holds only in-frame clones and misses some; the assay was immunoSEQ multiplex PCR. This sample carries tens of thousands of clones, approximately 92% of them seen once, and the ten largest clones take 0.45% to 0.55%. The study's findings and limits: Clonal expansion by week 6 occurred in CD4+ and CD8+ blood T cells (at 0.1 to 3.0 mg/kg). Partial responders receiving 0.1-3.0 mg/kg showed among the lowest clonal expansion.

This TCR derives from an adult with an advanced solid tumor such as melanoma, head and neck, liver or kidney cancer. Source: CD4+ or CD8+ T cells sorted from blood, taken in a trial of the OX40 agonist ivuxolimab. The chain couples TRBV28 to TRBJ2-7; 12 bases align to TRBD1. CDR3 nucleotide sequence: TGTGCCAGCACGGGACAGGGGGCGATCTACGAGCAGTACTTC. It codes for CASTGQGAIYEQYF.